These 22 T cell receptor beta chains were all obtained from the same sample, sequenced in a study of CD8+CD57+ T cells in acquired aplastic anemia. Those patients picked for sequencing had displayed CD8+CD57+ cell expansion on flow cytometry. Profiling of TCR beta VDJ combinations and CDR3 sequences used genomic DNA as template. TCRdb analysed the reads with MiXCR anew, one entry per CDR3 protein. The sample carries approximately 150,000 distinct CDR3 sequences, 71% recorded once. Sequenced sample: sorted CD4+, CD8+, or CD8+CD57+ T cells (not recorded which) from PBMCs. Source of these receptors: a human donor with aplastic anemia.

This chain connects TRBV6-1 to TRBJ1-1; possibly TRBD1 for D (5 bases). Trimming left V 6 bases short and J 1 base short, with 9 bases between. Germline V gene lookup returns CDR1 MNHNS and CDR2 SASEGT. The CDR3 runs to 13 residues. The CDR3 loop reads CASSETANTEAFF. CDR3 sequence (DNA): TGTGCCAGCAGCGAGACAGCGAACACTGAAGCTTTCTTT.

To note about this clonotype: A much larger clone lies one base from this, so it may be a read error. This chain uses TRBV29-1 with TRBJ1-2; 7 bases are shared with TRBD1. CDR1 and CDR2 (germline): SQVTM, ANQGSEA. V trimming: 8 bases; J trimming: 4 bases; junction bases outside the gene matches: 7. The CDR3 extends over 12 amino acids. CDR3 nucleotide sequence: TGCAGCTTGACAGGGAACGGCTATGGCTACACCTTC. As protein: CSLTGNGYGYTF.

With respect to this clonotype: The junction shows a germline mismatch at one end, possibly a read error. The chain uses TRBV7-9 and TRBJ2-2; 8 bases line up with TRBD2. There are 16 residues in the CDR3. Germline-derived CDR1 and CDR2 are SEHNR and FQNEAQ (reference sequence). The CDR3 DNA reads TGTGCCAGCAGCCAAGATCAAGCGGGGGAAACCGGGGAGCTGGTCTTT. This encodes CASSQDQAGETGELVF.

About this clonotype itself: The junction shows a germline mismatch at one end, possibly a read error. This sequence joins TRBV10-1 and TRBJ1-1; maybe TRBD1 (5 bases). Germline V CDR1 and CDR2: WNHNN, SYGVQD (reference sequence). The CDR3 consists of 15 residues. The CDR3 protein is CAISDKRGSGTEAFF. CDR3 nucleotide sequence: TGTGCCATCAGTGACAAACGGGGCTCAGGCACTGAAGCTTTCTTT.

The V gene is TRBV7-2, the J gene TRBJ2-2; 7 nucleotides match TRBD2. Germline loops: CDR1 SGHTA, CDR2 FQGNSA. CDR3 length: 17 residues. J was trimmed by 5 bases and V by 1 base; bases with no gene match: 10. The chain's CDR3 is CASSLVSGPGWTGELFF. CDR3 nucleotides: TGTGCCAGCAGCTTAGTTAGCGGGCCGGGGTGGACCGGGGAGCTGTTTTTT.

This rearrangement joins TRBV20-1 to TRBJ1-2; no definite D call. Trimming removed 3 bases at V and 6 bases at J, with 8 bases between. From germline, CDR1 is DFQATT and CDR2 SNEGSKA (reference sequence). The CDR3 spans 11 residues. CDR3 sequence (DNA): TGCAGTGCTAGGAACCTTAATGGCTACACCTTC. It yields the protein CSARNLNGYTF.

This clonotype came up many times. The rearrangement uses TRBV10-1 and TRBJ2-3, with unresolved D. The CDR3 has 18 amino acids. V was pared by 3 bases and J by 4 bases, with 23 bases between. Germline CDR1 is WNHNN and CDR2 is SYGVQD (reference sequence). The CDR3, as DNA: TGCGCCAGCAGTGACGGTTACTCCGGTCCCCAGCCAGCAGATACGCAGTATTTT. This encodes CASSDGYSGPQPADTQYF.

This chain joins TRBV2 and TRBJ1-5; the D gene is possibly TRBD1 (5 bases). Looked up from germline, CDR1 is SNHLY and CDR2 is FYNNEI. V gave up 3 bases and J gave up 9 bases, with 18 bases separating them. This CDR3 comprises 15 residues. The CDR3 loop is CASSDARTGVRPQHF. As DNA, the CDR3 is TGTGCCAGCAGTGATGCTCGAACGGGGGTTCGGCCCCAGCATTTT. The full variable domain, its missing parts supplied by reference TRBV2 and TRBJ1-5, is EPEVTQTPSHQVTQMGQEVILRCVPISNHLYFYWYRQILGQKVEFLVSFYNNEISEKSEIFDDQFSVERPDGSNFTLKIRSTKLEDSAMYFCASSDARTGVRPQHFGDGTRLSIL.

This clonotype came up once. Sequence at one end of the junction differs from germline and may be a read error. The chain employs TRBV9 and TRBJ2-2, with 8 bases that match TRBD2. Per germline, CDR1 SGDLS and CDR2 YYNGEE. CDR3 length equals 15 residues. The CDR3 sequence: CASSAGTSRTGELSF. CDR3 nucleotides: TGTGCCAGCAGCGCCGGGACTAGTCGCACCGGGGAGCTGTCTTTT.

The gene calls are TRBV7-2 and TRBJ2-5; D is unresolved. V was clipped by 8 bases and J by 3 bases, with 22 bases between them. The CDR3 spans 16 residues. Per the germline V gene, CDR1 is SGHTA and CDR2 is FQGNSA. CDR3 sequence: CASGLGWAPLKETQYF. CDR3 bases: TGTGCCAGCGGGCTCGGTTGGGCGCCATTAAAAGAGACCCAGTACTTC. The complete variable domain, with remaining parts taken from reference TRBV7-2 and TRBJ2-5, reads GAGVSQSPSNKVTEKGKDVELRCDPISGHTALYWYRQSLGQGLEFLIYFQGNSAPDKSGLPSDRFSAERTGGSVSTLTIQRTQQEDSAVYLCASGLGWAPLKETQYFGPGTRLLVL.

This clonotype was seen at least ten times. CDR3 residues: CSAPRLAGPETQYF. The CDR3 nucleotides read TGCAGTGCTCCCCGACTAGCGGGACCGGAGACCCAGTACTTC. The chain combines TRBV20-1 with TRBJ2-5, with TRBD2 matching over 11 bases. This CDR3 is 14 amino acids long. Germline V gene data show CDR1 as DFQATT and CDR2 as SNEGSKA (reference sequence). J was trimmed by 5 bases and V by 5 bases; bases with no gene match: 7.

This chain links TRBV5-6 with TRBJ2-7; D is unclear. The CDR3 consists of 13 residues. The ends were cut back, 1 base at V and 5 bases at J, with 10 bases in the middle. Germline V gene sequence: CDR1 SGHDT, CDR2 YYEEEE. The CDR3 region is CASSLLPRDEQYF. CDR3 DNA sequence: TGTGCCAGCAGCTTGCTCCCAAGGGACGAGCAGTACTTC.

This chain uses TRBV20-1 with TRBJ2-2; 7 bases line up with TRBD2. The CDR3 has 14 residues. Losses at the gene ends were 3 bases for V and 4 bases for J; bases not matched to a gene: 5. Germline V gene data show CDR1 as DFQATT and CDR2 as SNEGSKA (reference sequence). CDR3 amino acids: CSASKTSRTGELFF. CDR3 DNA sequence: TGCAGTGCTAGCAAGACTAGCCGCACCGGGGAGCTGTTTTTT.

The rearrangement joins TRBV9 to TRBJ2-1; D may be TRBD2 (6 bases). V shed 0 bases and J shed 5 bases, with 9 bases lying between them. CDR1 is SGDLS, CDR2 YYNGEE, per germline. The CDR3 has 14 amino acids. The CDR3 nucleotides are TGTGCCAGCAGCGTAGGGGGACTTGACAATGAGCAGTTCTTC. It codes for CASSVGGLDNEQFF.

This sequence joins TRBV20-1 and TRBJ2-1; 12 nucleotides agree with TRBD2. The V gene's germline CDR1 is DFQATT and CDR2 SNEGSKA (reference sequence). The J segment lost 8 bases and the V segment lost 6 bases, leaving 14 bases of the junction unmatched. The CDR3 is 16 amino acids. CDR3 nucleotide sequence: TGCAGTGCCTCCACGACTAGCGGGAGTCGGGAGGATGAGCAGTTCTTC. This sequence encodes CSASTTSGSREDEQFF.

In this sample, this clonotype turned up a few times. The J gene is TRBJ2-3, the V gene TRBV5-1; D unresolved. Germline CDR1 is SGHRS and CDR2 is YFSETQ. V was trimmed by 0 bases and J by 1 base, leaving 12 bases between them. This CDR3 has 16 amino acids. The CDR3 DNA is TGCGCCAGCAGCTTGGTGCCTAGTGGGGGCACAGATACGCAGTATTTT. This encodes CASSLVPSGGTDTQYF. Filled out from reference TRBV5-1 and TRBJ2-3, the complete variable domain reads KAGVTQTPRYLIKTRGQQVTLSCSPISGHRSVSWYQQTPGQGLQFLFEYFSETQRNKGNFPGRFSGRQFSNSRSEMNVSTLELGDSALYLCASSLVPSGGTDTQYFGPGTRLTVL.

This clonotype came up many times. A junction end diverges from the germline sequence, so it may reflect a read error. The genes are TRBV6-1 and TRBJ2-5, with D tentatively TRBD2 (6 bases). CDR1 MNHNS and CDR2 SASEGT come from the germline V gene. This CDR3 contains 15 residues. CDR3 nucleotides: TGTGCCAGCAGTGAGGGTGGGGGGACCCAAGAGACCAAGTACTTC. It specifies CASSEGGGTQETKYF.

The V gene is TRBV7-3, the J gene TRBJ2-7; D is perhaps TRBD2 (6 bases). The tail of the sequence fits TRBJ2-5 better, so the J call may be wrong. CDR1 is SGHTA and CDR2 is FQGTGA in the germline V gene. The CDR3 has 14 residues. CDR3 amino acids: CASSPRTIQETQYF. DNA for the CDR3: TGTGCCAGCAGCCCGAGGACTATCCAAGAGACCCAGTACTTC.

To note about this clonotype: This could be a read error, since a much larger clone is one nucleotide away. Because the CDR3 is missing its conserved closing phenylalanine or tryptophan, this is likely a read error. The rearrangement joins TRBV4-3 to TRBJ2-3; TRBD2 agrees at 9 bases. The CDR3 spans 16 residues. The V and J ends lost 0 bases and 4 bases, in that order; junction bases with no gene match: 5. Germline-derived CDR1 and CDR2 are LGHNA and YSLEER. The CDR3 is CASSQELAGGADTQYL. The CDR3 DNA is TGCGCCAGCAGCCAAGAATTGGCGGGGGGGGCAGATACGCAGTATCTT.

Comment on this clonotype: Likely a read error: the CDR3 ends without its conserved phenylalanine or tryptophan. The genes are TRBV6-4 and TRBJ2-2, with a possible D match to TRBD1 (7 bases). Trimming cost V 5 bases and J 6 bases, with 16 bases left between them. CDR1 and CDR2 from the germline V gene are MRHNA and SNTAGT. This CDR3 spans 15 amino acids. Here the CDR3 DNA reads TGTGCCAGCAGTACCGGAACAGGGGAGGCCGGGGAGCTGTTTCTT. Residues: CASSTGTGEAGELFL.

V and J are TRBV24-1 and TRBJ2-7; D not certain. Trimming took off 1 base at V and 0 bases at J, with 9 bases between the two ends. CDR1 is KGHDR and CDR2 is SFDVKD in the germline V gene. The CDR3 covers 15 residues. Here the CDR3 reads CATSDLKGNSYEQYF. The CDR3 DNA is TGTGCCACCAGTGATTTAAAGGGTAACTCCTACGAGCAGTACTTC.

The V call is TRBV4-1, the J call TRBJ1-1, with D possibly TRBD1 on 6 matching bases. The V and J ends lost 6 bases and 11 bases respectively, with 25 bases between them. The germline V gene has CDR1 MGHRA and CDR2 YSYEKL. The CDR3 spans 15 residues. CDR3 protein: CASRTEPGGQQGAFF. The CDR3 region has the DNA TGCGCCAGCAGAACCGAACCGGGCGGGCAGCAGGGGGCTTTCTTT.